This T cell receptor beta chain is drawn from a study of T cell repertoires in cytomegalovirus infection. Overall study: In public TCR beta signatures, there were indications of both CMV infection and matching HLA type.

Germline CDR1 LNHNV, CDR2 YYDKDF (reference sequence). The V gene end was trimmed by 0 bases and the J gene end by 9 bases; junction bases not matched to a gene: 8. The CDR3 extends over 17 amino acids. This clonotype has more than one count but fewer than ten. TCRdb itself ran the reads through MiXCR, one entry per CDR3 protein. Of around 300,000 distinct CDR3 sequences listed, more than 8% were seen once; the top ten hold around 4%. The chain employs TRBV15 and TRBJ2-2, with TRBD1 matching over 12 bases. The receptor was isolated from a human donor in good health (CMV status not recorded). Some clones in this sample may be carry-over from other donors' samples. The sequenced material came from PBMCs. CDR3 sequence (DNA): TGTGCCACCAGCAGAGATCAGGGACAGGGGGCGCGGCGGGAGCTGTTTTTT. Protein: CATSRDQGQGARRELFF.